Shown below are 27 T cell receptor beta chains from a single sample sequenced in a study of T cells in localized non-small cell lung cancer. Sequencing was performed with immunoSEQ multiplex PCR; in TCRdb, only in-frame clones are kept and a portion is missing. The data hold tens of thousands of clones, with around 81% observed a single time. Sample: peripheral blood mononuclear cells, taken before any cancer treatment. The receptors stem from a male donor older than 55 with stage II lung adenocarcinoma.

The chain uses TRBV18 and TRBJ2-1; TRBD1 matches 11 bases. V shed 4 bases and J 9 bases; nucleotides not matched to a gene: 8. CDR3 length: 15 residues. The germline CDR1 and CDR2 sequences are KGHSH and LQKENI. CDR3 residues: CASSQGQGAVSEQFF. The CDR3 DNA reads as TGTGCCAGCTCACAAGGACAGGGGGCCGTAAGTGAGCAGTTCTTC.

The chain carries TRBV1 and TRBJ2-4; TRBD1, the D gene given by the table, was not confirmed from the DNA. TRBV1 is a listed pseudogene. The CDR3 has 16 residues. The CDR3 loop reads CTSSQDLYRDKNIQYF. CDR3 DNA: TGCACCAGCAGCCAAGATCTCTACAGGGACAAAAACATTCAGTACTTC.

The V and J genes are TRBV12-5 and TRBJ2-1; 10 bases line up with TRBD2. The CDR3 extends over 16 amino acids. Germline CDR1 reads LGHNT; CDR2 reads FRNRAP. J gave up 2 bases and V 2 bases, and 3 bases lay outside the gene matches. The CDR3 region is CASGLFLAGAYNEQFF. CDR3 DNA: TGTGCTAGTGGTTTGTTCCTAGCGGGAGCCTACAATGAGCAGTTCTTC.

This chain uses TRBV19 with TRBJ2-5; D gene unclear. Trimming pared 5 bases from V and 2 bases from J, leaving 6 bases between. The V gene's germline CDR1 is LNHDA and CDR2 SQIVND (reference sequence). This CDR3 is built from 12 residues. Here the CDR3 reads CASSPSQETQYF. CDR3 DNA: TGTGCCAGTAGTCCCAGTCAAGAGACCCAGTACTTC.

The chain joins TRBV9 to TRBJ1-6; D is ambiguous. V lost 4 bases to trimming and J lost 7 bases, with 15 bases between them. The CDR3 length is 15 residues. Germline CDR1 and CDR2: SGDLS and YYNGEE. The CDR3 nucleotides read TGTGCCAGCAGCAATGGGCCAGACGGGAATTCACCCCTCCACTTT. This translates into CASSNGPDGNSPLHF.

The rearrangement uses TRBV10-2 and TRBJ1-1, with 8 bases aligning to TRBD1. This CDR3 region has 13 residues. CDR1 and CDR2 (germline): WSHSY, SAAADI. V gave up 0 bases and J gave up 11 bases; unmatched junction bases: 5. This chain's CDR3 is CASSESSTGEAFF. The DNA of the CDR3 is TGCGCCAGCAGTGAGTCCTCGACAGGGGAGGCTTTCTTT.

CDR3 region: CASSLDDNYEQYF. The CDR3 nucleotides are TGTGCCAGCAGCTTAGATGATAACTACGAGCAGTACTTC. This rearrangement joins TRBV7-9 to TRBJ2-7, with D hard to call. V gave up 1 base and J gave up 3 bases, with 7 bases separating them. Germline-derived CDR1 and CDR2 are SEHNR and FQNEAQ (reference sequence). This CDR3 region has 13 residues.

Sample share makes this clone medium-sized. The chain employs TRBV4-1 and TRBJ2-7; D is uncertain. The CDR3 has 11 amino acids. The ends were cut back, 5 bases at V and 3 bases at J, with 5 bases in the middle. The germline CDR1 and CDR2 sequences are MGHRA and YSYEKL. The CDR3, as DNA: TGCGCCAGCAGCGACTTCTACGAGCAGTACTTC. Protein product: CASSDFYEQYF.

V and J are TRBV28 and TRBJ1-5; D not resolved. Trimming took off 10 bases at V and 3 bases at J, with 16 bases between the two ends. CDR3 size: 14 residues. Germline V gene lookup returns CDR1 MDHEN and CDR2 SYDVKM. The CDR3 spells CATTLPSNNQPQHF. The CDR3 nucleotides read TGTGCCACTACACTCCCCTCGAACAATCAGCCCCAGCATTTT.

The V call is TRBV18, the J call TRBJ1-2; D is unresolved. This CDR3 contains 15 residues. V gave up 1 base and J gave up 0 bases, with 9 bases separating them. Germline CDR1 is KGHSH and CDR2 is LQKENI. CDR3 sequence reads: CASSPQRAPNYGYTF. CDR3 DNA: TGTGCCAGCTCACCACAGAGGGCGCCTAACTATGGCTACACCTTC.

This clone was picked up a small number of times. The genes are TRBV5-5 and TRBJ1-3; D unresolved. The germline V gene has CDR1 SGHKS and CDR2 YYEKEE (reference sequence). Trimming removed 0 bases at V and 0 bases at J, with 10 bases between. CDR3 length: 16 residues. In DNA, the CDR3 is TGTGCCAGCAGCTTGGATCCGGGCAGCTCTGGAAACACCATATATTTT. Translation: CASSLDPGSSGNTIYF. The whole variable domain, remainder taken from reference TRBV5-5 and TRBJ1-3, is DAGVTQSPTHLIKTRGQQVTLRCSPISGHKSVSWYQQVLGQGPQFIFQYYEKEERGRGNFPDRFSARQFPNYSSELNVNALLLGDSALYLCASSLDPGSSGNTIYFGEGSWLTVV.

CDR3 loop: CASSRDRANTGELFF. The CDR3 DNA follows: TGTGCCAGCAGTAGGGACAGGGCGAACACCGGGGAGCTGTTTTTT. The chain combines TRBV2 with TRBJ2-2; 9 positions match TRBD1. V gave up 5 bases and J gave up 0 bases; unmatched junction bases: 1. Germline lookup yields CDR1 SNHLY and CDR2 FYNNEI. CDR3 length: 15 amino acids.

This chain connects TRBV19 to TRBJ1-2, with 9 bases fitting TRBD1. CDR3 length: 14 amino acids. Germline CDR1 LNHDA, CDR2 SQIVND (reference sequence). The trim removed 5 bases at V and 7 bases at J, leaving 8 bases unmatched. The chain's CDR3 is CASSPRDRVLGYTF. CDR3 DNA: TGTGCCAGTAGTCCCCGGGACAGGGTGCTTGGCTACACCTTC.

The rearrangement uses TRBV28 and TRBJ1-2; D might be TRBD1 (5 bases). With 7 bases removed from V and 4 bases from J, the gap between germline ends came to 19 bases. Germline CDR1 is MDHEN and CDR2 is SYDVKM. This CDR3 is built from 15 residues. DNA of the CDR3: TGTGCCAGCACCAAGGGCGGGGACCCTCTCTATGGCTACACCTTC. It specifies CASTKGGDPLYGYTF.

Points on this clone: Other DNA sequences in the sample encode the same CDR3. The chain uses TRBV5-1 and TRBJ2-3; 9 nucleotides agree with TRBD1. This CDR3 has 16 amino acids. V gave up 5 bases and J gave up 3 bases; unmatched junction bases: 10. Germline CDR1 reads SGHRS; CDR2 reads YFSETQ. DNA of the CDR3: TGCGCCAGCAGGCCACAGGGGGCTCGGGGGACAGATACGCAGTATTTT. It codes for CASRPQGARGTDTQYF.

Written as DNA, the CDR3 is TGTGCCATCAGGGCTAGCTCCTCAGTGCATGAGCAGTTCTTC. Amino acid sequence: CAIRASSSVHEQFF. This rearrangement joins TRBV10-3 to TRBJ2-1; tentative D call: TRBD2 (5 bases). The CDR3 sequence is 14 residues long. The V end lost 6 bases, the J end lost 8 bases, and 17 bases lay between the germline ends. Germline V lookup: CDR1 ENHRY, CDR2 SYGVKD.

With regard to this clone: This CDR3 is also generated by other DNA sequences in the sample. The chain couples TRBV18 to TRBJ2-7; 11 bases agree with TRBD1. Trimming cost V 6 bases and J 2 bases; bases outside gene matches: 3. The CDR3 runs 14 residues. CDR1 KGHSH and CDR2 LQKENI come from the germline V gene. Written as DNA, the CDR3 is TGTGCCAGCTCCCCGGGACAGGGGGCCTACGAGCAGTACTTC. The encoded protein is CASSPGQGAYEQYF.

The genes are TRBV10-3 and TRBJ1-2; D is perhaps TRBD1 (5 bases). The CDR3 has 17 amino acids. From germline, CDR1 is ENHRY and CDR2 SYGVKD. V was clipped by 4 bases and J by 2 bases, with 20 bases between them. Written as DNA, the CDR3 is TGTGCCATCAGTGGCTCGGCAGGGACCGGGGGGAACTATGGCTACACCTTC. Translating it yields CAISGSAGTGGNYGYTF.

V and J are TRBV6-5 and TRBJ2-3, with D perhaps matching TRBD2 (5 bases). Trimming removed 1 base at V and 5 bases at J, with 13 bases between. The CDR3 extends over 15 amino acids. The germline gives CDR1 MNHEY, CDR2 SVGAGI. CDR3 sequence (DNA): TGTGCCAGCAGTTACTTAGGTGGAGGCCAAGATACGCAGTATTTT. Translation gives CASSYLGGGQDTQYF.

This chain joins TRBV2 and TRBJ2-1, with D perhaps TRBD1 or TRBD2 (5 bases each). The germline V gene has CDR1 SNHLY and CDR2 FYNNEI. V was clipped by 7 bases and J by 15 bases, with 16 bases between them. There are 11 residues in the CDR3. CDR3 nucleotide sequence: TGTGCCAGCACTTTGATGGGGGAAGGGTTCTTC. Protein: CASTLMGEGFF.

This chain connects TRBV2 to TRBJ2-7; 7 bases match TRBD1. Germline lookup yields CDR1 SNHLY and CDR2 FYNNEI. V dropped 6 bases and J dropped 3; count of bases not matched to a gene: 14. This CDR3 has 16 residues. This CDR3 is CASSVDRVVQGYEQYF. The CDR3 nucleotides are TGTGCCAGCAGCGTTGACAGGGTTGTACAGGGCTACGAGCAGTACTTC.

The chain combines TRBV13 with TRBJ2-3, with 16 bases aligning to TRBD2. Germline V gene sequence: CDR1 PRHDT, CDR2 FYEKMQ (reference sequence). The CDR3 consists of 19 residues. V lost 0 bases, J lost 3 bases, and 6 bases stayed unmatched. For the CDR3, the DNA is TGTGCCAGCAGCTTAGGGGGGACTAGCGGGAGGGCCACGACAGATACGCAGTATTTT. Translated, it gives CASSLGGTSGRATTDTQYF. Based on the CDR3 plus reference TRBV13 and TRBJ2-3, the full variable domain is AAGVIQSPRHLIKEKRETATLKCYPIPRHDTVYWYQQGPGQDPQFLISFYEKMQSDKGSIPDRFSAQQFSDYHSELNMSSLELGDSALYFCASSLGGTSGRATTDTQYFGPGTRLTVL.

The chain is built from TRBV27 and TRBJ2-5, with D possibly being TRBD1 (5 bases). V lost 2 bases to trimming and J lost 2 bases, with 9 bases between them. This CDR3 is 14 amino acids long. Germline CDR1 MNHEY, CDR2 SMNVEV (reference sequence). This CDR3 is CASSLVGAQETQYF. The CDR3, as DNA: TGTGCCAGCAGTTTAGTTGGGGCTCAAGAGACCCAGTACTTC.

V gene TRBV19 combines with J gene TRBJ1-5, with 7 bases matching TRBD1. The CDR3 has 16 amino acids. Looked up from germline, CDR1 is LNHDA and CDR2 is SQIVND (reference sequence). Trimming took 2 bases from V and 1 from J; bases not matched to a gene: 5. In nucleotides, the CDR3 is TGTGCCAGTAGTATATCGCAGGGGGGAAGCAATCAGCCCCAGCATTTT. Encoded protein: CASSISQGGSNQPQHF. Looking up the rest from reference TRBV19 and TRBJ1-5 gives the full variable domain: DGGITQSPKYLFRKEGQNVTLSCEQNLNHDAMYWYRQDPGQGLRLIYYSQIVNDFQKGDIAEGYSVSREKKESFPLTVTSAQKNPTAFYLCASSISQGGSNQPQHFGDGTRLSIL.

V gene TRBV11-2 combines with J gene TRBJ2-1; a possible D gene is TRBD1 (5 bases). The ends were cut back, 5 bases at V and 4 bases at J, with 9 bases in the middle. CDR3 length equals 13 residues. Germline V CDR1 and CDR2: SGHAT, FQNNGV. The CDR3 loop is CASSHDRYNEQFF. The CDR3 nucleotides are TGTGCCAGCAGCCACGACAGATACAATGAGCAGTTCTTC.

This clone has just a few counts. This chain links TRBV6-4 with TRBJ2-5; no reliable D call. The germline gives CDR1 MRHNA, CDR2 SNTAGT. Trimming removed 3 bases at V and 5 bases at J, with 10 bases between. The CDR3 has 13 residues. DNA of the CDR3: TGTGCCAGCAGTGAAGGCGGTATGGAGACCCAGTACTTC. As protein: CASSEGGMETQYF.

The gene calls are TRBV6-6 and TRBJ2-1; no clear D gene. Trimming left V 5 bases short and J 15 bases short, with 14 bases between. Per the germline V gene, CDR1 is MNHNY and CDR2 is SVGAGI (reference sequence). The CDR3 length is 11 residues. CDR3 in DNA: TGTGCCAGCAGTATTTCGAGCGTAACGTTCTTC. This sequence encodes CASSISSVTFF.